The text below deals with one T cell receptor beta chain. This record belongs to a study of cytotoxic CD8 clonotypes in ibrutinib-treated CLL. The data were produced by immunoSEQ multiplex PCR, yet TCRdb's version contains in-frame clones alone and is incomplete. The sample includes under 150,000 clones, around 82% seen only once; the top ten take approximately 7.6%. This clonotype was sampled from a human donor with chronic lymphocytic leukemia. Sample: PBMCs, taken after 36 months of ibrutinib treatment.

The CDR3 bases are TGCGCCAGCAGCTTGGCCTACAGGGCTAACTATGGCTACACCTTC. This translates into CASSLAYRANYGYTF. The chain couples TRBV5-1 to TRBJ1-2; possible D gene TRBD1, 6 bases. Germline CDR1 SGHRS, CDR2 YFSETQ. The CDR3 sequence is 15 residues long. V lost 0 bases and J 0 bases, leaving 9 bases between the germline ends.